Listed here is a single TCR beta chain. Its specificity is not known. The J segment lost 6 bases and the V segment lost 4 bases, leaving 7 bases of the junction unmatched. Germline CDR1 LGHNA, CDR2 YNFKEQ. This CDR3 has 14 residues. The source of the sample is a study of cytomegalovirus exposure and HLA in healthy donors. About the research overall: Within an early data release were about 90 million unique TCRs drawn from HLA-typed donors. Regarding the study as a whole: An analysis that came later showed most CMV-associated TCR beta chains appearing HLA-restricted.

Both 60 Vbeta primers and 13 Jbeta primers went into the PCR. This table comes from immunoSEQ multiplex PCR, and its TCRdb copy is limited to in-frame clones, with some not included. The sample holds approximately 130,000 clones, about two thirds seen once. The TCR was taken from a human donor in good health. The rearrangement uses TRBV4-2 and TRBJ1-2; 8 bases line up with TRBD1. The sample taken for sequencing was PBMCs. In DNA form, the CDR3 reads TGTGCCAGCAGCCCTACGGACAGGGCAAATGGCTACACCTTC. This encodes CASSPTDRANGYTF.